This TCR beta chain was recovered during a study of T cell repertoires in cytomegalovirus infection. V was pared by 5 bases and J by 5 bases, with 10 bases of the junction left unmatched. The CDR3 contains 16 residues. The germline V gene has CDR1 SGHVS and CDR2 FNYEAQ. As concerns this clonotype: Its target is unknown.

TCRdb re-analysed the reads in MiXCR, keeping a single row per CDR3 protein. Found here are 700,000 to 850,000 distinct CDR3 sequences, over 25% of them singletons; the top ten hold approximately 13%. The chain employs TRBV7-6 and TRBJ2-2; TRBD2 aligns across 8 bases. The origin of this receptor is a human donor in good health (CMV status not recorded). Some clones in this sample may be carry-over from other donors' samples. The source was cultured CD8+ T cells from PBMCs, collected from culture after CMV antigen stimulation. CDR3 residues: CASSPPGGGNTGELFF. The DNA for the CDR3 is TGTGCCAGCAGCCCCCCCGGGGGGGGAAATACCGGGGAGCTGTTTTTT.